A selection of T cell receptor beta chains follows, all from one sample in a study of T cell changes during pregnancy in multiple sclerosis. The table came from immunoSEQ multiplex PCR; TCRdb's copy has only in-frame clones and leaves some out. The sample includes around 62,000 clones, around 90% of them seen just once. The material sequenced was CD4+ T cells from peripheral blood mononuclear cells, taken in the first trimester of pregnancy. All receptors come from a female donor with multiple sclerosis, enrolled in a pregnancy study. Both conserved end residues are part of each CDR3. The D gene is left open where the match is weak. Clone size is given for some rows only: seen once, a few or many times, or a class if the clone is expanded.

TRBJ1-6 TRBV7-9 once - CASSSQGYNSPLHF TGTGCCAGCAGCTCCCAGGGTTATAATTCACCCCTCCACTTT
TRBJ1-3 TRBV7-9 - - CASSLATGTGNTIYF TGTGCCAGCAGCTTAGCTACAGGGACTGGAAACACCATATATTTT
TRBJ2-5 TRBV6-1 - TRBD2 CASAGGSQETQYF TGTGCCAGTGCCGGGGGGAGTCAAGAGACCCAGTACTTC
TRBJ1-6 TRBV11-1 - - CASSLEGRARSPLHF TGTGCCAGCAGCTTAGAGGGCAGGGCCAGGTCACCCCTCCACTTT
TRBJ2-3 TRBV6-4 - TRBD2 CASSEGLAVGDTQYF TGTGCCAGCAGCGAAGGACTAGCGGTTGGAGATACGCAGTATTTT
TRBJ1-2 TRBV7-3 few - CASSFPGGGGYTF TGTGCCAGCAGCTTCCCAGGAGGCGGTGGCTACACCTTC
TRBJ1-1 TRBV6-6 - TRBD1 CASRSQGAIEAFF TGTGCCAGCAGGTCACAGGGGGCTATTGAAGCTTTCTTT
TRBJ2-2 TRBV6-1 - - CASSDGGLAGELFF TGTGCCAGCAGTGATGGGGGGTTGGCCGGGGAGCTGTTTTTT
TRBJ1-2 TRBV19 - TRBD1 CASSPPGQASYGYTF TGTGCCAGTAGTCCACCGGGACAGGCTTCATATGGCTACACCTTC
TRBJ1-2 TRBV6-5 - - CASSLTSLAYGYTF TGTGCCAGCAGTTTAACGAGTCTAGCCTATGGCTACACCTTC
TRBJ1-5 TRBV2 - - CASSEAQALPNQPQHF TGTGCCAGCAGTGAAGCGCAGGCCCTCCCCAATCAGCCCCAGCATTTT
TRBJ1-2 TRBV9 - TRBD1 CASSAAGGAYGYTF TGTGCCAGCAGCGCGGCAGGGGGCGCCTATGGCTACACCTTC
TRBJ2-1 TRBV6-6 - - CASSPGWAGNEQFF TGTGCCAGCAGTCCTGGTTGGGCGGGAAATGAGCAGTTCTTC
TRBJ1-6 TRBV19 - - CASGIGQYNSPLHF TGTGCCAGTGGAATAGGACAGTATAATTCACCCCTCCACTTT
TRBJ2-2 TRBV19 - - CASSPGRGVGELFF TGTGCCAGTAGTCCAGGGCGCGGCGTCGGGGAGCTGTTTTTT
TRBJ1-3 TRBV2 - - CASSAGAYGNTIYF TGTGCCAGCAGTGCTGGGGCTTATGGAAACACCATATATTTT
TRBJ1-3 TRBV25-1 once - CASSRGGENTIYF TGTGCCAGTTCAAGGGGGGGAGAAAACACCATATATTTT
TRBJ2-1 TRBV7-2 once - CASSLVVLGRADNEQFF TGTGCCAGCAGCTTAGTAGTCTTGGGCAGGGCCGACAATGAGCAGTTCTTC
TRBJ1-3 TRBV15 - - CATRSSGNTIYF TGTGCCACCCGCAGTTCGGGAAACACCATATATTTT
TRBJ1-3 TRBV9 - - CASSVSGGSSGNTIYF TGTGCCAGCAGCGTTTCCGGGGGTAGCTCTGGAAACACCATATATTTT
TRBJ1-2 TRBV30 once TRBD1 CAWSGQGDGYTF TGTGCCTGGAGTGGACAGGGGGATGGCTACACCTTC
TRBJ2-3 TRBV7-2 - TRBD2 CASSSQPGGGADTQYF TGTGCCAGCAGCTCTCAGCCTGGCGGGGGGGCAGATACGCAGTATTTT
TRBJ2-7 TRBV9 - TRBD1 CASSVGARDSNYEQYF TGTGCCAGCAGCGTAGGGGCTAGGGACAGTAACTACGAGCAGTACTTC
TRBJ1-1 TRBV11-2 - - CASSWGGGMNTEAFF TGTGCCAGCAGCTGGGGTGGGGGCATGAACACTGAAGCTTTCTTT
TRBJ2-3 TRBV4-1 - - CASSQAGIITSTDTQYF TGCGCCAGCAGCCAAGCGGGGATCATCACTAGCACAGATACGCAGTATTTT
TRBJ2-2 TRBV7-9 - - CASSLGQTNTGELFF TGTGCCAGCAGCTTGGGGCAAACGAACACCGGGGAGCTGTTTTTT
TRBJ2-5 TRBV5-6 - TRBD2 CASSFRGVNQETQYF TGTGCCAGCAGCTTCCGGGGGGTCAACCAAGAGACCCAGTACTTC
TRBJ2-5 TRBV7-6 once TRBD2 CASSVAGGRETQYF TGTGCCAGCAGCGTAGCGGGGGGGAGGGAGACCCAGTACTTC
TRBJ1-2 TRBV5-6 - - CASSLSFANYGYTF TGTGCCAGCAGCTTGTCTTTCGCTAACTATGGCTACACCTTC
TRBJ1-2 TRBV29-1 - - CSVAPRLNYGYTF TGCAGCGTCGCACCGCGCCTCAACTATGGCTACACCTTC
TRBJ1-5 TRBV7-2 - - CASSLRSAGSNQPQHF TGTGCCAGCAGCTTAAGGTCGGCGGGTAGCAATCAGCCCCAGCATTTT